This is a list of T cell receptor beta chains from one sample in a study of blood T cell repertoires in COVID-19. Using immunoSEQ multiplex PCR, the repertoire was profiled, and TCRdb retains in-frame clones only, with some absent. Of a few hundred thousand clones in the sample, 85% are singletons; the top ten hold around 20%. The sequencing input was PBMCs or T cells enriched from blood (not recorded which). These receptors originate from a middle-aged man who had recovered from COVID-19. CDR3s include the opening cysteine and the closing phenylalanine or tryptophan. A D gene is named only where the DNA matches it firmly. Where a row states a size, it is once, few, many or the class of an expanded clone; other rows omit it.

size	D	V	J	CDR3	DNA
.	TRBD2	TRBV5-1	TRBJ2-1	CASSLPLAGNEQFF	TGCGCCAGCAGCTTGCCACTAGCGGGGAATGAGCAGTTCTTC
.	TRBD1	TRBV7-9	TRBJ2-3	CASSSGQPRSDTQYF	TGTGCCAGCAGCTCGGGACAGCCAAGGTCAGATACGCAGTATTTT
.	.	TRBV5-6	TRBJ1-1	CASSLEGQTEAFF	TGTGCCAGCAGCTTGGAAGGACAGACTGAAGCTTTCTTT
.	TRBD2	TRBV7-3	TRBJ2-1	CASSLGTSGRQREQFF	TGTGCCAGCAGCTTAGGGACTAGCGGGAGGCAGCGTGAGCAGTTCTTC
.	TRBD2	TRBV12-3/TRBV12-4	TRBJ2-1	CASRLAGKNEQFF	TGTGCCAGCAGACTAGCGGGTAAAAATGAGCAGTTCTTC
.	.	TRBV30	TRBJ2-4	CAWSTGTAKNIQYF	TGTGCCTGGAGTACAGGGACAGCCAAAAACATTCAGTACTTC
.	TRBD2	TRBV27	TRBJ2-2	CASSFLTSGSGGGELFF	TGTGCCAGCAGTTTTTTGACTAGCGGGAGCGGGGGCGGGGAGCTGTTTTTT
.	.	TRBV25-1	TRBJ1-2	CASSETGSVRDYGYTF	TGTGCCAGCAGTGAAACGGGCAGCGTCAGGGACTATGGCTACACCTTC
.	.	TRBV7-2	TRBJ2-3	CASSFQGTDTQYF	TGTGCCAGCAGCTTTCAGGGGACAGATACGCAGTATTTT
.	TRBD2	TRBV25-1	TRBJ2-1	CASRKRGTSYYNEQFF	TGTGCCAGCAGGAAAAGAGGGACTAGCTATTACAATGAGCAGTTCTTC
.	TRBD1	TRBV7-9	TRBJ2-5	CASSLVRTGSGETQYF	TGTGCCAGCAGCTTAGTGAGGACAGGGAGTGGAGAGACCCAGTACTTC
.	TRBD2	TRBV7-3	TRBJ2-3	CASSIAGTSDTQYF	TGTGCCAGCAGCATAGCGGGAACATCAGATACGCAGTATTTT
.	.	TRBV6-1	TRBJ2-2	CASSEVPAVLPNTGELFF	TGTGCCAGCAGTGAAGTTCCCGCAGTACTACCGAACACCGGGGAGCTGTTTTTT
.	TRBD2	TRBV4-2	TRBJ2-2	CASSQDLGLAGGGDTGELFF	TGTGCCAGCAGCCAAGATCTCGGCCTAGCGGGAGGAGGAGACACCGGGGAGCTGTTTTTT
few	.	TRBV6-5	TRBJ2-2	CASSYDQQGITGELFF	TGTGCCAGCAGTTACGACCAGCAGGGGATCACCGGGGAGCTGTTTTTT
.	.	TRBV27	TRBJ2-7	CASSGPTYEQYF	TGTGCCAGCAGTGGCCCCACCTACGAGCAGTACTTC
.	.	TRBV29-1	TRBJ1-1	CSVVRVNTEAFF	TGCAGCGTTGTTCGAGTGAACACTGAAGCTTTCTTT
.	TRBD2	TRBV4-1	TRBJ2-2	CASSLSGRGTGELFF	TGCGCCAGCAGCCTAAGCGGGAGGGGCACCGGGGAGCTGTTTTTT
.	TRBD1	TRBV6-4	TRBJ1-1	CASSDGRTGTEAFF	TGTGCCAGCAGTGACGGTAGGACAGGCACTGAAGCTTTCTTT
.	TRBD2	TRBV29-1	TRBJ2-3	CSATTSVDTQYF	TGCAGCGCTACGACTAGCGTGGATACGCAGTATTTT
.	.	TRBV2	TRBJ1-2	CASSELTGFYGYTF	TGTGCCAGCAGTGAACTAACAGGGTTCTATGGCTACACCTTC
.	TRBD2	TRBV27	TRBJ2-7	CASSQTSGEQYF	TGTGCCAGCAGCCAGACTAGCGGCGAGCAGTACTTC
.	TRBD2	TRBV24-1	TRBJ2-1	CATSDLPAGVSEQFF	TGTGCCACCAGTGATTTGCCAGCGGGAGTCTCTGAGCAGTTCTTC
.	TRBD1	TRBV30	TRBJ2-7	CAWSVGTGGYEQYF	TGTGCCTGGAGTGTAGGGACAGGGGGTTACGAGCAGTACTTC